A single sample gave rise to the 17 T cell receptor beta chains below, sequenced in a study of lymphopenia after photon versus proton radiotherapy. Data came from immunoSEQ multiplex PCR; TCRdb stores just in-frame clones and leaves some out. The repertoire holds tens of thousands of clones, around 83% seen once, with 1.3% to 1.5% in the top ten. Sequencing used peripheral blood, obtained from a patient treated with proton-based radiotherapy. These receptors were collected from a man in his sixties with pancreatic cancer.

The table lists this clone with many counts. This same CDR3 is encoded by further DNA sequences in the sample. The chain employs TRBV19 and TRBJ1-5; TRBD1 matches at 8 bases. Germline V CDR1 and CDR2: LNHDA, SQIVND (reference sequence). The CDR3 consists of 14 residues. The J segment lost 2 bases and the V segment lost 4 bases, leaving 1 base of the junction unmatched. This CDR3 reads CASSTDRGNQPQHF. CDR3 in DNA: TGTGCCAGTAGTACGGACAGGGGCAATCAGCCCCAGCATTTT.

The V gene is TRBV11-3, the J gene TRBJ2-1, with D possibly matching TRBD2 (6 bases). The CDR3 is 16 residues long. Looked up from germline, CDR1 is SGHNT and CDR2 is YENEEA. V was clipped by 4 bases and J by 5 bases, with 18 bases between them. The CDR3 coding sequence is TGTGCCAGCAGCTCCTTCAGTGGGGGGAACAACAATGAGCAGTTCTTC. Its translation is CASSSFSGGNNNEQFF.

This clone was detected only once. V usage is TRBV6-6 and J usage is TRBJ2-7; D gene uncertain. This CDR3 contains 12 residues. Trimming cost V 6 bases and J 3 bases, with 9 bases left between them. Germline CDR1 and CDR2: MNHNY and SVGAGI (reference sequence). The CDR3 nucleotides are TGTGCCAGCAGACTGGACCTCTACGAGCAGTACTTC. This sequence encodes CASRLDLYEQYF.

This chain uses TRBV27 with TRBJ2-2; a weak D match, TRBD1 (7 bases). The CDR3 loop spans 12 amino acids. The germline V gene has CDR1 MNHEY and CDR2 SMNVEV (reference sequence). V lost 6 bases, J lost 10 bases, and 12 bases lay in between. For the CDR3, the DNA is TGTGCCAGCAGCCAGGGGGGATCGGAGCTGTTTTTT. Translated, it gives CASSQGGSELFF.

V and J are TRBV30 and TRBJ2-3; D is uncertain. The ends were cut back, 1 base at V and 0 bases at J, with 5 bases in the middle. Germline loops: CDR1 GTSNPN, CDR2 SVGIG (reference sequence). This CDR3 region has 13 residues. Here the CDR3 reads CAWSGASTDTQYF. In nucleotides, the CDR3 is TGTGCCTGGAGTGGGGCCAGCACAGATACGCAGTATTTT.

This CDR3 is CASSFPGTSGRTEQYF. Written as DNA, the CDR3 is TGTGCCAGCAGCTTCCCCGGGACTAGCGGGAGAACCGAGCAGTACTTC. The chain employs TRBV11-2 and TRBJ2-7; 14 bases map to TRBD2. V lost 3 bases and J lost 6; bases outside the gene matches: 7. Germline V gene data show CDR1 as SGHAT and CDR2 as FQNNGV. The CDR3 totals 16 residues.

The chain combines TRBV25-1 with TRBJ1-5; unclear D gene. Trimming left V 5 bases short and J 3 bases short, with 5 bases between. The CDR3 is made up of 12 amino acids. Germline CDR1 and CDR2: MGHDK and SYGVNS. The CDR3: CASSSLNQPQHF. For the CDR3, the DNA is TGTGCCAGCAGTTCCCTCAATCAGCCCCAGCATTTT. Variable domain in full (rest from reference TRBV25-1 and TRBJ1-5): EADIYQTPRYLVIGTGKKITLECSQTMGHDKMYWYQQDPGMELHLIHYSYGVNSTEKGDLSSESTVSRIRTEHFPLTLESARPSHTSQYLCASSSLNQPQHFGDGTRLSIL.

The chain links TRBV29-1 to TRBJ2-3; D possibly corresponds to TRBD1 (5 bases). The germline V gene has CDR1 SQVTM and CDR2 ANQGSEA. The CDR3 consists of 13 residues. Trimming shortened V by 4 bases and J by 3 bases, and 11 bases separated the two germline ends. The CDR3 spells CSVGQKGTDTQYF. CDR3 coding DNA: TGCAGCGTTGGACAGAAAGGGACAGATACGCAGTATTTT.

This rearrangement joins TRBV5-6 to TRBJ1-2; weak D call: TRBD1 (5 bases). The CDR3 spans 13 residues. Deletions cut 4 bases from V and 7 bases from J, with 14 bases between. Per the germline V gene, CDR1 is SGHDT and CDR2 is YYEEEE. The DNA for the CDR3 is TGTGCCAGCAGCACGGGTCCGAGGGGTGGCTACACCTTC. This translates into CASSTGPRGGYTF.

This chain links TRBV11-2 with TRBJ1-6, with D unresolved. CDR1 and CDR2 (germline): SGHAT, FQNNGV. The CDR3 extends over 12 amino acids. Trimming stripped 6 bases from V and 8 bases from J, with 8 bases between. The chain's CDR3 is CASSLDDSPLHF. The CDR3 coding sequence is TGTGCCAGCAGTCTGGATGATTCACCCCTCCACTTT.

The chain combines TRBV6-1 with TRBJ2-1; D not certain. This CDR3 comprises 15 residues. Germline CDR1 MNHNS, CDR2 SASEGT. V was cut by 3 bases and J by 9 bases, with 18 bases left in between. CDR3 residues: CASSDPRAGLGEQFF. CDR3 nucleotide sequence: TGTGCCAGCAGTGATCCGCGCGCTGGGTTAGGTGAGCAGTTCTTC.

V usage is TRBV7-2 and J usage is TRBJ2-1, with 10 bases matching TRBD2. V dropped 6 bases and J dropped 9; count of bases not matched to a gene: 14. The germline V gene encodes CDR1 SGHTA and CDR2 FQGNSA. This CDR3 has 16 residues. The CDR3 sequence: CASSQTGTSVLSEQFF. CDR3 coding DNA: TGTGCCAGCAGTCAGACCGGGACTAGCGTTTTGTCTGAGCAGTTCTTC.

The chain combines TRBV5-8 with TRBJ2-3, with 8 bases that match TRBD2. The ends lost 0 bases at V and 1 base at J; junction bases unmatched: 1. This CDR3 contains 15 residues. CDR1 is SGHTS, CDR2 YDEGEE, per germline. DNA for the CDR3: TGTGCCAGCAGCTTGGAACTAGCGGGCACAGATACGCAGTATTTT. It is translated as CASSLELAGTDTQYF.

V usage is TRBV27 and J usage is TRBJ2-5; 13 nucleotides match TRBD2. Germline assignment: CDR1 MNHEY and CDR2 SMNVEV (reference sequence). V shed 5 bases and J 5 bases; nucleotides not matched to a gene: 8. The CDR3 totals 16 residues. The CDR3 DNA reads as TGTGCCAGCAGTCCTCGGGGACTAGCGGGATTGGAGACCCAGTACTTC. Translation: CASSPRGLAGLETQYF.

This clone was picked up a small number of times. V usage is TRBV11-1 and J usage is TRBJ2-7, with D perhaps matching TRBD1 (5 bases). CDR1 is SGHAT, CDR2 FQDESV, per germline (reference sequence). CDR3 length: 19 amino acids. V was clipped by 1 base and J by 4 bases, with 26 bases between them. The CDR3 sequence is CASSLGKSSSRVLRYEQYF. The CDR3 DNA is TGTGCCAGCAGCTTAGGGAAGAGTTCGAGCAGGGTTCTGAGGTACGAGCAGTACTTC.

The rearrangement links TRBV11-3 to TRBJ2-3, with unresolved D. There are 16 residues in the CDR3. Germline CDR1 and CDR2: SGHNT and YENEEA. The V gene lost 0 bases and the J gene lost 3 bases, with 13 bases spanning the gap. The CDR3 reads CASSLDPGRRTDTQYF. The CDR3, as DNA: TGTGCCAGCAGCTTAGATCCAGGAAGGCGGACAGATACGCAGTATTTT.

This clone was observed a handful of times. The V call is TRBV5-1, the J call TRBJ1-1, with D perhaps TRBD1 (5 bases). This CDR3 has 16 amino acids. Germline-derived CDR1 and CDR2 are SGHRS and YFSETQ. Between the trimmed V and J ends, which lost 4 bases and 0 bases, there was a span of 16 bases. CDR3 DNA sequence: TGCGCCAGCAGCCCTTCGGGGGTGGGATTGAACACTGAAGCTTTCTTT. Translated, it gives CASSPSGVGLNTEAFF.